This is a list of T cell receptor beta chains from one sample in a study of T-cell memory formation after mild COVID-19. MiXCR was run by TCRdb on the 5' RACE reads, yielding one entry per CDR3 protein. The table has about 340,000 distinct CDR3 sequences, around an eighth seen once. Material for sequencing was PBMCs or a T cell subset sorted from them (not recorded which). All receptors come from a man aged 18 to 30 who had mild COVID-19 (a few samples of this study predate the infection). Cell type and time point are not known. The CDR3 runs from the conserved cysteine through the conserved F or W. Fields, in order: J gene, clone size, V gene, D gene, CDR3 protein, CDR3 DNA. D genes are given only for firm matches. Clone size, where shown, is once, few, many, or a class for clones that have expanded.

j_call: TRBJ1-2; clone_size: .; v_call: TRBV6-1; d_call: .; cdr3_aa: CASSNQGGYTF; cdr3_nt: TGTGCCAGCAGTAATCAGGGTGGCTACACCTTC
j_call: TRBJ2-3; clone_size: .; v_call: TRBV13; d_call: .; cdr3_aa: CASSIPIGGANEQYF; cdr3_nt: TGTGCCAGCAGCATCCCTATCGGGGGAGCTAACGAGCAGTATTTT
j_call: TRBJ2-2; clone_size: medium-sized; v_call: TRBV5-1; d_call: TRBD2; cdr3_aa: CASSPFGTSGGGTGELFF; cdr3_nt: TGCGCCAGCAGCCCCTTCGGGACTAGCGGGGGAGGAACCGGGGAGCTGTTTTTT
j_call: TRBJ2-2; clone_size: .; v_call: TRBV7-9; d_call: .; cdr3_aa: CASSPRDTNEGELFF; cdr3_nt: TGTGCCAGCAGCCCCCGGGACACGAATGAGGGGGAGCTGTTTTTT
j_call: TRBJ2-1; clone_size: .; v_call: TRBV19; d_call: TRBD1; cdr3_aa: CATSTGMVVNEQFF; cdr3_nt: TGTGCCACCTCGACAGGGATGGTAGTCAATGAGCAGTTCTTC
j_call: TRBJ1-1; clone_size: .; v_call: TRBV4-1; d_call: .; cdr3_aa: CASSQDARGGTEAFF; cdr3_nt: TGCGCCAGCAGCCAAGATGCCCGAGGGGGCACTGAAGCTTTCTTT
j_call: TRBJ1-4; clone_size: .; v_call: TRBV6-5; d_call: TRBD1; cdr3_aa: CASRGQGAGEKLFF; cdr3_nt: TGTGCCAGCAGGGGACAGGGGGCGGGTGAAAAACTGTTTTTT
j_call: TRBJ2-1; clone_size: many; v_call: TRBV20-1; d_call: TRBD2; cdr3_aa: CSAGRPLVNEQFF; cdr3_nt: TGCAGTGCCGGGAGGCCCTTGGTCAATGAGCAGTTCTTC
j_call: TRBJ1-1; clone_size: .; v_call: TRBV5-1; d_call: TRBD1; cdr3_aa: CASSLAGGQTEAFF; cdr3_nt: TGCGCCAGCAGCTTGGCCGGGGGACAGACTGAAGCTTTCTTT
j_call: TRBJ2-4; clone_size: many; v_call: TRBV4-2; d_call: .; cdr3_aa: CASSQGSQLAKNIQYF; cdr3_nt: TGTGCCAGCAGCCAAGGTTCCCAACTAGCCAAAAACATTCAGTACTTC
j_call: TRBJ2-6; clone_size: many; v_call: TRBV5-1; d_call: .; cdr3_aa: CASSLKAISGANVLTF; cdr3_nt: TGCGCCAGCAGCTTGAAAGCAATCTCTGGGGCCAACGTCCTGACTTTC
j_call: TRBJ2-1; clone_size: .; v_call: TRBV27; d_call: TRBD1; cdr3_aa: CASSEGQLPTYNEQFF; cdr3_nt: TGTGCCAGCAGTGAGGGACAGCTACCAACTTACAATGAGCAGTTCTTC
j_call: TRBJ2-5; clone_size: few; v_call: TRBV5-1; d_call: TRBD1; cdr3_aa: CASSWGQGLETQYF; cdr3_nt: TGCGCCAGCAGCTGGGGACAGGGATTAGAGACCCAGTACTTC
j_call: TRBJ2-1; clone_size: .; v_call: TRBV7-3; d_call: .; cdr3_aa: CASSVVGGEQFF; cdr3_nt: TGTGCCAGCAGCGTAGTTGGAGGTGAGCAGTTCTTC
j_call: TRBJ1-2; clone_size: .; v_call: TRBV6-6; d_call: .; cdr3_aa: CASRTDGLYGYTF; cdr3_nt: TGTGCCAGCAGAACAGACGGCCTCTATGGCTACACCTTC
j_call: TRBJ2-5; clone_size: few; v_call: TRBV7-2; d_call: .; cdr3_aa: CASTRGRETQYF; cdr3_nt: TGTGCCAGCACGAGGGGCCGGGAGACCCAGTACTTC
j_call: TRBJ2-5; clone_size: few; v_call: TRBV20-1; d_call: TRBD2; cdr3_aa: CSARDRPGGPSETQYF; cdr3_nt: TGCAGTGCTAGAGATCGACCGGGGGGGCCTAGTGAGACCCAGTACTTC
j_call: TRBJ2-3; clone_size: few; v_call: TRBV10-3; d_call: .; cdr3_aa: CAISEEQDTQYF; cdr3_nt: TGTGCCATCAGTGAGGAGCAGGATACGCAGTATTTT
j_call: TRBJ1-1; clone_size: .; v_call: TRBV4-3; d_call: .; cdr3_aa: CASRAGKNTEAFF; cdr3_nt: TGCGCCAGCAGGGCGGGGAAGAACACTGAAGCTTTCTTT
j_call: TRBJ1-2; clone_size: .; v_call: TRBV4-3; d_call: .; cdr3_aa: CATLGQGGYTF; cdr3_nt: TGCGCCACCCTCGGGCAGGGCGGCTACACCTTC
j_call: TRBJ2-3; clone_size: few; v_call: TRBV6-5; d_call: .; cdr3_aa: CASSFDGTQYF; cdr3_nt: TGTGCCAGCAGTTTTGATGGTACGCAGTATTTT
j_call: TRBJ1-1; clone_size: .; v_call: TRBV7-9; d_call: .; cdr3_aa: CASSLNTGRSEAFF; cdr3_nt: TGTGCCAGCAGCTTAAACACAGGGAGAAGTGAAGCTTTCTTT
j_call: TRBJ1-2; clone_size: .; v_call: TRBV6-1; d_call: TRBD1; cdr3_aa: CASGGPGQGLNYGYTF; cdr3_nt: TGTGCCAGCGGGGGACCGGGACAGGGCCTTAACTATGGCTACACCTTC
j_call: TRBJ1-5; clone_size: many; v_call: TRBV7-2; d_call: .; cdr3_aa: CASKMNGQPNQPQHF; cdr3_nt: TGTGCCAGCAAAATGAACGGACAGCCAAATCAGCCCCAGCATTTT
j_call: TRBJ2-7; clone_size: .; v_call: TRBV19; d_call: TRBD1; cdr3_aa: CASSIGTGGIYEQYF; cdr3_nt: TGTGCCAGTAGTATAGGCACAGGGGGTATCTACGAGCAGTACTTC
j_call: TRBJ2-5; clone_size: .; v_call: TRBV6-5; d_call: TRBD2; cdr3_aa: CASSLGALAGKETQYF; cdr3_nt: TGTGCCAGCAGTTTAGGAGCCCTAGCGGGTAAAGAGACCCAGTACTTC
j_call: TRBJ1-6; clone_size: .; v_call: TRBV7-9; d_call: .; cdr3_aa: CASSLASGRNSPLHF; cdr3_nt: TGTGCCAGCAGCTTAGCGTCAGGGAGGAATTCACCCCTCCACTTT
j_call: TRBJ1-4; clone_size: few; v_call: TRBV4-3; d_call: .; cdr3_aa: CASSQLGRWSGKLFF; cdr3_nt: TGCGCCAGCAGCCAACTAGGCAGGTGGTCGGGGAAACTGTTTTTT
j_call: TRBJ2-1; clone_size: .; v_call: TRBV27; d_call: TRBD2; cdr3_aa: CASSRGGHFSEQFF; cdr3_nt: TGTGCCAGTTCCCGGGGGGGCCATTTCTCTGAGCAGTTCTTC
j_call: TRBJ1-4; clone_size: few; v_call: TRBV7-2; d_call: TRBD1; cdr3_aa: CASTRYGGGRFEKLFF; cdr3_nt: TGTGCCAGCACCCGCTATGGAGGGGGCAGGTTTGAAAAACTGTTTTTT
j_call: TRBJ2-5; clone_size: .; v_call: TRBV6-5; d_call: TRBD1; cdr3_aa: CASSYYRQGRETQYF; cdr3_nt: TGTGCCAGCAGTTACTATCGACAGGGTAGAGAGACCCAGTACTTC
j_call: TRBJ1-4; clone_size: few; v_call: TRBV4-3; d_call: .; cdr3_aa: CASSQRRGQRGLNEKLFF; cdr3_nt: TGCGCCAGCAGCCAACGTAGGGGCCAAAGGGGCCTTAATGAAAAACTGTTTTTT
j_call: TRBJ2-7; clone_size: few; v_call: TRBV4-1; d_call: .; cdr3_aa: CASSQETGRTYEQYF; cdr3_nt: TGCGCCAGCAGCCAAGAGACGGGAAGGACCTACGAGCAGTACTTC
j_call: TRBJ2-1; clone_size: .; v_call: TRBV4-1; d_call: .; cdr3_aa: CASSHWAGTMSSYNEQFF; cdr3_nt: TGCGCCAGCAGCCATTGGGCAGGCACCATGAGCTCCTACAATGAGCAGTTCTTC
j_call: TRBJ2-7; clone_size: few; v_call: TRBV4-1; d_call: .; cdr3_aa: CASSQDARSPNEQYF; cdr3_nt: TGCGCCAGCAGCCAAGATGCCAGGTCCCCGAACGAGCAGTACTTC
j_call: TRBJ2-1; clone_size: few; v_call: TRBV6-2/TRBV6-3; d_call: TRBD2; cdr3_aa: CASSYGTSGGAFLHNEQFF; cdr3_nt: TGTGCCAGCAGTTACGGCACTAGCGGGGGGGCCTTTCTTCACAATGAGCAGTTCTTC
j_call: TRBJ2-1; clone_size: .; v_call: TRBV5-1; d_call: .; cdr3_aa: CASSLAASVQEQFF; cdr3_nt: TGCGCCAGCAGCTTGGCCGCGTCTGTCCAGGAGCAGTTCTTC
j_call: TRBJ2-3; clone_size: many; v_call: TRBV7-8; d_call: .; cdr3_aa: CASSPTARDSLRNTQYF; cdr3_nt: TGTGCCAGCAGCCCAACGGCCCGGGACTCCCTCAGGAATACGCAGTATTTT
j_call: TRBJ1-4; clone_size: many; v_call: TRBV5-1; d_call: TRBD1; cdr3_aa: CASSTGVAAGTNEKLFF; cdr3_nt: TGCGCCAGCAGCACAGGGGTCGCGGCCGGGACTAATGAAAAACTGTTTTTT
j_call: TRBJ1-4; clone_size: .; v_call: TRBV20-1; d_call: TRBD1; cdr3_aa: CSARVTGDEKLFF; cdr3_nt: TGCAGTGCTAGAGTTACAGGGGATGAAAAACTGTTTTTT
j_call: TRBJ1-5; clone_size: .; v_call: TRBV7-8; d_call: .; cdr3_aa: CASSFRREYDSNQPQHF; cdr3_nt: TGTGCCAGCAGCTTCCGCAGGGAATACGATAGCAATCAGCCCCAGCATTTT
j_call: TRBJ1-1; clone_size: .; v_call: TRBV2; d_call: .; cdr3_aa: CASSVGRGGDREAFF; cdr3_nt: TGTGCCAGCAGTGTTGGGAGGGGCGGAGATCGGGAAGCTTTCTTT
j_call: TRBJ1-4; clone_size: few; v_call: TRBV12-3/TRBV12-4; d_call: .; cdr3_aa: CASSLGGREKLFF; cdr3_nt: TGTGCCAGCAGTTTAGGAGGCAGAGAAAAACTGTTTTTT
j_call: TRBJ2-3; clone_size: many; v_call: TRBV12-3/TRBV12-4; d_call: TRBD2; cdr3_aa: CASTLVGASGAAQYF; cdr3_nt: TGTGCCAGCACCCTGGTCGGGGCTAGCGGGGCGGCGCAGTATTTT
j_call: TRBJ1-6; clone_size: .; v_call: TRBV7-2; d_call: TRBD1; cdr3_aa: CASSFAGQGYSPLHF; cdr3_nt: TGTGCCAGCAGCTTCGCTGGACAGGGGTATTCACCCCTCCACTTT
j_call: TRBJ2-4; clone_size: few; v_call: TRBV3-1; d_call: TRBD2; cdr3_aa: CASSQVGLAGVKNIQYF; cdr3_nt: TGTGCCAGCAGCCAAGTTGGTCTAGCGGGGGTCAAAAACATTCAGTACTTC
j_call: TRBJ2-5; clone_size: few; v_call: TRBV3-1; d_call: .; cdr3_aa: CASSQEGHGISLSAQYF; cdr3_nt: TGTGCCAGCAGCCAAGAAGGTCACGGAATCTCTTTGTCGGCCCAGTACTTC
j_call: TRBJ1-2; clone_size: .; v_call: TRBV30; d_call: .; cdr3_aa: CAWSPDQGAGGYTF; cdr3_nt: TGTGCCTGGAGTCCGGACCAAGGGGCAGGAGGCTACACCTTC
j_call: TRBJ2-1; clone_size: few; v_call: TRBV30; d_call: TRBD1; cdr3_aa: CAWSGNSGQGYNEQFF; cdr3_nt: TGTGCCTGGAGTGGCAACTCGGGACAGGGATACAATGAGCAGTTCTTC